This T cell receptor (beta chain) comes out of a study of PD-L1 blockade in urothelial cancer. Notes on the study in general: Larger 3-week expansion of tumor-associated blood clones was seen in durable-benefit patients.

The time point is: pretreatment peripheral blood. Worth noting for this clone: Its antigen remains unknown.

The V segment lost 6 bases and the J segment 1 base; nucleotides outside the gene matches: 5. The germline CDR1 and CDR2 sequences are KGHSH and LQKENI. The CDR3 has 14 amino acids. TCR analog templates of synthetic origin were spiked into each PCR. The assay was immunoSEQ multiplex PCR, and TCRdb's table has in-frame clones only and misses some. The sample lists 72,000 or so clones; about 90% were seen once. The material sequenced was PBMCs, taken around atezolizumab (anti-PD-L1) treatment. The TCR was taken from a man aged 60-69 years with urothelial cancer. J is TRBJ2-5 and V is TRBV18; 7 bases are shared with TRBD1. The CDR3 DNA reads as TGTGCCAGCTCGCTTGGGACAGCCCAAGAGACCCAGTACTTC. Protein product: CASSLGTAQETQYF. Full variable domain (outside the CDR3, taken from reference TRBV18 and TRBJ2-5): NAGVMQNPRHLVRRRGQEARLRCSPMKGHSHVYWYRQLPEEGLKFMVYLQKENIIDESGMPKERFSAEFPKEGPSILRIQQVVRGDSAAYFCASSLGTAQETQYFGPGTRLLVL.